The 17 T cell receptor beta chains below come from one sample, sequenced in a study of CXCR3-negative and CXCR3-positive naive CD8 T cells. Overall study findings and caveats: CXCR3-negative naive cells had less hydrophobic TRB CDR3s than did CXCR3-positive naive cells.

Which antigens these TCRs recognize remains unknown. The libraries of TRB cDNA were prepared using 5' RACE with UMI labels. TCRdb reanalyzed the 5' RACE reads and collapses them to one entry per CDR3 protein, without DNA. The sample totals 140,000 to 150,000 distinct CDR3 sequences. Sequences were obtained from naive CXCR3+ CD8+ T cells from blood. Subset in this sample: CD45RO-CCR7+CD27+CD95- naive CD8+ T cells expressing CXCR3 (TNR3+). The receptors come from a human donor in good health. Some clones in this sample may be carry-over from other donors' samples.

This chain links TRBV29-1 with TRBJ1-1. The germline CDR1 and CDR2 sequences are SQVTM and ANQGSEA. This CDR3 has 12 amino acids. The CDR3 is CSVGTWDSEAFF.

This chain uses TRBV12-3 or TRBV12-4 with TRBJ2-5; the TCRdb D gene call, TRBD1, has no DNA to confirm it. The CDR3 has 12 residues. The chain's CDR3 is CASSGTQGTMIF.

This chain connects TRBV28 to TRBJ2-1; as DNA is missing, the TRBD1 call by TCRdb cannot be tested. Germline CDR1 is MDHEN and CDR2 is SYDVKM. The length of the CDR3 is 17 residues. CDR3 sequence: CAGSFGGEGGVYNEQFF.

This chain links TRBV3-1 with TRBJ2-1; TCRdb calls TRBD2, which cannot be checked without DNA. CDR1 is LGHDT and CDR2 is YNNKEL in the germline V gene (reference sequence). The CDR3 loop spans 15 amino acids. This CDR3 reads CASSAGGVSYNEQFF.

This chain joins TRBV7-9 and TRBJ1-1. Per the germline V gene, CDR1 is SEHNR and CDR2 is FQNEAQ (reference sequence). The CDR3 covers 16 residues. CDR3: CASSHGVRTVNTEAFF.

The J gene is TRBJ2-1, the V gene TRBV7-8; the D gene TCRdb calls, TRBD1, cannot be checked with no DNA. Per the germline V gene, CDR1 is SGHVS and CDR2 is FQNEAQ. The CDR3 is made up of 15 amino acids. This CDR3 reads CASSSEYTGGREQFF. The full variable domain, completed using reference TRBV7-8 and TRBJ2-1, is GAGVSQSPRYKVAKRGQDVALRCDPISGHVSLFWYQQALGQGPEFLTYFQNEAQLDKSGLPSDRFFAERPEGSVSTLKIQRTQQEDSAVYLCASSSEYTGGREQFFGPGTRLTVL.

The chain recombines TRBV5-5 with TRBJ2-7. Germline V gene sequence: CDR1 SGHKS, CDR2 YYEKEE (reference sequence). The CDR3 is made up of 15 amino acids. CDR3 loop: CASSTSAGVAYEQYF.

This rearrangement joins TRBV7-9 to TRBJ1-1; there is no DNA to check the TCRdb D call of TRBD1. CDR1 is SEHNR and CDR2 is FQNEAQ in the germline V gene (reference sequence). The CDR3 totals 13 residues. Here the CDR3 reads CASSWDRGTEAFF.

The CDR3 sequence: CASSQLEEGEETQYF. This chain links TRBV3-1 with TRBJ2-5; TCRdb designates TRBD1, a call that cannot be tested without DNA. CDR1 is LGHDT and CDR2 is YNNKEL in the germline V gene (reference sequence). This CDR3 contains 15 residues.

The chain is built from TRBV7-2 and TRBJ1-6; the D call from TCRdb, TRBD1, cannot be confirmed without DNA. The V gene's germline CDR1 is SGHTA and CDR2 FQGNSA. This CDR3 is 14 amino acids long. The CDR3 loop is CASSETGVGSPLHF.

The chain recombines TRBV29-1 with TRBJ1-2; the D gene TCRdb calls, TRBD1, cannot be checked with no DNA. Germline V gives CDR1 SQVTM, CDR2 ANQGSEA. This CDR3 region has 12 residues. This CDR3 reads CSVDMGLGGYTF.

The chain's CDR3 is CASSLVAEDEQYF. The chain recombines TRBV7-9 with TRBJ2-7. The CDR3 has 13 residues. CDR1 is SEHNR, CDR2 FQNEAQ, per germline (reference sequence).

V usage is TRBV12-3 or TRBV12-4 and J usage is TRBJ2-2; lacking DNA, the TRBD2 call made by TCRdb goes unchecked. The CDR3 covers 15 residues. The CDR3 is CASSFGLRGPGELFF.

The chain employs TRBV19 and TRBJ1-5. In germline, CDR1 is LNHDA, CDR2 SQIVND (reference sequence). There are 13 residues in the CDR3. CDR3 in amino acids: CASSINIDQPQHF.

The J gene is TRBJ2-5, the V gene TRBV15; TCRdb calls TRBD2, which cannot be checked without DNA. CDR3 size: 13 residues. Germline values: CDR1 LNHNV, CDR2 YYDKDF (reference sequence). The CDR3 protein is CATSLGGRETQYF.

This chain links TRBV6-2 or TRBV6-3 with TRBJ2-3; TCRdb gives TRBD1 as the D gene, but with no DNA this cannot be confirmed. CDR1 and CDR2 from the germline V gene are MNHEY and SVGEGT. The CDR3 length is 16 residues. The CDR3 sequence: CASSSPRGGFTDTQYF.

This chain uses TRBV20-1 with TRBJ2-3. The CDR3 sequence is 13 residues long. Germline lookup yields CDR1 DFQATT and CDR2 SNEGSKA (reference sequence). This CDR3 reads CSARDPGTDTQYF.